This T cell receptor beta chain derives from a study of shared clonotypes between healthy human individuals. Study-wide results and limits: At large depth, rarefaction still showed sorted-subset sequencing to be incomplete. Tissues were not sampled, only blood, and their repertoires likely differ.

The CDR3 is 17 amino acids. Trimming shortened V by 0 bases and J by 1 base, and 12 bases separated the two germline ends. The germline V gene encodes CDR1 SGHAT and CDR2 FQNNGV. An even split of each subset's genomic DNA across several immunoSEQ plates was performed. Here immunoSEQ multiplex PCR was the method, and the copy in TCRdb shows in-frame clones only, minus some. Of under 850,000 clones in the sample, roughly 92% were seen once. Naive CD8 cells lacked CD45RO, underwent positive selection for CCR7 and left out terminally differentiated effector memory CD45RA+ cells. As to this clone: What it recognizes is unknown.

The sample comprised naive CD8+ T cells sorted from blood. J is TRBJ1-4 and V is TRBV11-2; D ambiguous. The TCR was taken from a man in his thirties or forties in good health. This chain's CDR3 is CASSLDRYVGTNEKLFF. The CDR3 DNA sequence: TGTGCCAGCAGCTTAGATCGATACGTCGGAACTAATGAAAAACTGTTTTTT.